The 23 T cell receptor beta chains below come from one sample, sequenced in a study of Tregs in tolerant kidney transplant recipients. Data came from immunoSEQ multiplex PCR; TCRdb stores just in-frame clones and leaves some out. The sample carries over 50,000 clones, roughly 85% recorded once. The material was Tregs from blood, obtained before the transplant. The receptors were sampled from a human donor who received a combined kidney and bone marrow transplant.

The chain employs TRBV4-1 and TRBJ2-1; D perhaps matches TRBD2 (6 bases). This CDR3 has 15 residues. V was cut by 0 bases and J by 9 bases, with 15 bases left in between. Looked up from germline, CDR1 is MGHRA and CDR2 is YSYEKL. In DNA, the CDR3 is TGCGCCAGCAGCCAAGATTCAACTAGCAGTCGTGAGCAGTTCTTC. Amino acid sequence: CASSQDSTSSREQFF.

The V gene is TRBV25-1, the J gene TRBJ1-1, with 10 bases aligning to TRBD1. Germline CDR1 and CDR2: MGHDK and SYGVNS. V trimming: 10 bases; J trimming: 7 bases; junction bases outside the gene matches: 6. This CDR3 contains 12 residues. The CDR3 protein is CATLGDRGEAFF. The CDR3 DNA follows: TGTGCCACTCTAGGGGACAGGGGTGAAGCTTTCTTT.

V is TRBV6-5 and J is TRBJ1-6; unclear D gene. Germline V lookup: CDR1 MNHEY, CDR2 SVGAGI. The CDR3 covers 12 residues. Trimming cost V 0 bases and J 8 bases, with 2 bases left between them. CDR3 DNA sequence: TGTGCCAGCAGTTACTCTCATTCACCCCTCCACTTT. It is translated as CASSYSHSPLHF.

The chain employs TRBV9 and TRBJ2-2; D remains unclear. The CDR3 consists of 14 residues. The germline CDR1 and CDR2 sequences are SGDLS and YYNGEE. The V end lost 0 bases, the J end lost 5 bases, and 8 bases lay between the germline ends. The CDR3 nucleotides are TGTGCCAGCAGCGTAGTAGTCGCTACCGGGGAGCTGTTTTTT. Encoded protein: CASSVVVATGELFF.

The chain combines TRBV5-5 with TRBJ1-1; D not certain. The CDR3 covers 15 residues. V was shortened by 6 bases and J by 0 bases, with 15 bases between the two germline ends. The germline CDR1 and CDR2 sequences are SGHKS and YYEKEE (reference sequence). DNA of the CDR3: TGTGCCAGCAAATTCTGGGTCTCGATGAACACTGAAGCTTTCTTT. Translated, it gives CASKFWVSMNTEAFF.

The CDR3 sequence: CASSPRTGITGELFF. The CDR3 nucleotides are TGTGCCAGCAGCCCCCGGACAGGGATCACCGGGGAGCTGTTTTTT. The chain employs TRBV7-9 and TRBJ2-2; 8 bases map to TRBD1. CDR1 is SEHNR and CDR2 is FQNEAQ in the germline V gene (reference sequence). Trimming at V came to 5 bases and at J to 4 bases, leaving 6 bases not matched to a gene. The CDR3 is 15 residues long.

The chain links TRBV6-1 to TRBJ1-5; D is uncertain. The CDR3 is 13 residues long. V lost 3 bases, J lost 5 bases, and 8 bases lay in between. Germline V CDR1 and CDR2: MNHNS, SASEGT. The CDR3 DNA follows: TGTGCCAGCAGTGACCAGTGGTATCAGCCCCAGCATTTT. The encoded protein is CASSDQWYQPQHF.

J is TRBJ2-3 and V is TRBV6-5; D not resolved. The CDR3 is 14 amino acids. Germline V gene data show CDR1 as MNHEY and CDR2 as SVGAGI. The germline V and J ends were trimmed by 3 bases and 2 bases, with 9 bases remaining between them. CDR3 nucleotide sequence: TGTGCCAGCAGTTATTCTCAACTCACAGATACGCAGTATTTT. This sequence encodes CASSYSQLTDTQYF.

The chain has TRBV18 and TRBJ1-1, with D perhaps TRBD1 (5 bases). Trimming took 3 bases from V and 1 from J, leaving 18 bases between them. The CDR3 runs to 17 residues. The V gene's germline CDR1 is KGHSH and CDR2 LQKENI. The CDR3 loop reads CASSPMGKQEGNTEAFF. Here the CDR3 DNA reads TGTGCCAGCTCACCTATGGGCAAACAGGAGGGGAACACTGAAGCTTTCTTT.

This chain connects TRBV5-1 to TRBJ2-2; TRBD2 matches 11 bases. J gave up 5 bases and V 2 bases, and 14 bases lay outside the gene matches. Germline values: CDR1 SGHRS, CDR2 YFSETQ. CDR3 length: 19 amino acids. CDR3 sequence reads: CASSFQPTSGGAGTGELFF. DNA of the CDR3: TGCGCCAGCAGCTTCCAACCAACTAGCGGGGGCGCGGGGACCGGGGAGCTGTTTTTT.

J is TRBJ2-7 and V is TRBV5-8; D is uncertain. The CDR3 loop spans 16 amino acids. CDR1 is SGHTS, CDR2 YDEGEE, per germline. Trimming stripped 0 bases from V and 0 bases from J, with 13 bases between. This CDR3 is CASSLVGLRSSYEQYF. The CDR3 DNA sequence: TGTGCCAGCAGCTTGGTTGGTCTTAGGAGCTCCTACGAGCAGTACTTC. Drawing the rest from reference TRBV5-8 and TRBJ2-7, the complete variable domain is EAGVTQSPTHLIKTRGQQATLRCSPISGHTSVYWYQQALGLGLQFLLWYDEGEERNRGNFPPRFSGRQFPNYSSELNVNALELEDSALYLCASSLVGLRSSYEQYFGPGTRLTVT.

The chain combines TRBV6-5 with TRBJ2-5; tentative D call: TRBD2 (6 bases). This CDR3 is 15 amino acids long. The V gene lost 9 bases and the J gene lost 2 bases, with 19 bases spanning the gap. The germline CDR1 and CDR2 sequences are MNHEY and SVGAGI. The CDR3 DNA is TGTGCCAGTTCCGCCTCGGGACTCAGACAAGAGACCCAGTACTTC. This codes for CASSASGLRQETQYF.

J is TRBJ2-7 and V is TRBV7-2; tentatively, D is TRBD2 (6 bases). The CDR3 consists of 15 residues. The V end lost 4 bases, the J end lost 5 bases, and 18 bases lay between the germline ends. Germline V gene data show CDR1 as SGHTA and CDR2 as FQGNSA. CDR3 sequence reads: CASSSPFTGVNEQYF. DNA for the CDR3: TGTGCCAGCAGCTCACCCTTTACGGGAGTGAACGAGCAGTACTTC.

The CDR3: CASSLGLSGSHEQYF. CDR3 DNA: TGTGCCAGTAGTCTGGGACTAAGCGGGAGCCACGAGCAGTACTTC. The genes are TRBV19 and TRBJ2-7; TRBD2 aligns across 8 bases. There are 15 residues in the CDR3. Looked up from germline, CDR1 is LNHDA and CDR2 is SQIVND (reference sequence). V dropped 5 bases and J dropped 5; count of bases not matched to a gene: 11.

This rearrangement joins TRBV4-3 to TRBJ2-1, with a weak D call TRBD2 (6 bases). Trimming cost V 0 bases and J 2 bases, with 11 bases left between them. The CDR3 sequence is 16 residues long. The germline V gene has CDR1 LGHNA and CDR2 YSLEER. The chain's CDR3 is CASSQDRGGTYNEQFF. CDR3 sequence (DNA): TGCGCCAGCAGCCAAGATCGAGGCGGGACCTACAATGAGCAGTTCTTC.

The J gene is TRBJ2-1, the V gene TRBV6-6; maybe TRBD1 (6 bases). V lost 8 bases, J lost 3 bases, and 11 bases lay in between. This CDR3 is 13 amino acids long. Per germline, CDR1 MNHNY and CDR2 SVGAGI (reference sequence). For the CDR3, the DNA is TGTGCCAGCGGATTACAGGGCTACAATGAGCAGTTCTTC. Residues: CASGLQGYNEQFF.

The chain uses TRBV11-2 and TRBJ2-7; D unresolved. The V gene's germline CDR1 is SGHAT and CDR2 FQNNGV. Trimming pared 2 bases from V and 4 bases from J, leaving 12 bases between. The CDR3 runs 14 residues. In DNA, the CDR3 is TGTGCCAGCAGCTTAAATAGGCGGCCATACGAGCAGTACTTC. Its protein is CASSLNRRPYEQYF.

The count of this clone is one. V usage is TRBV10-2 and J usage is TRBJ2-4, with D possibly TRBD1 on 5 matching bases. Germline values: CDR1 WSHSY, CDR2 SAAADI. V dropped 0 bases and J dropped 2 bases, with 17 bases sitting between them. This CDR3 has 18 amino acids. In DNA form, the CDR3 reads TGCGCCAGCAGTGAGTCCCGAGGAGTCAGGGTATCCAAAAACATTCAGTACTTC. It yields the protein CASSESRGVRVSKNIQYF.

The chain couples TRBV28 to TRBJ2-1, with D uncertain. Germline V gene sequence: CDR1 MDHEN, CDR2 SYDVKM. Trimming took 5 bases from V and 5 from J, leaving 7 bases between them. The CDR3 has 12 amino acids. The CDR3 region has the DNA TGTGCCAGCAGTCTATTAAACAATGAGCAGTTCTTC. Protein product: CASSLLNNEQFF.

The chain links TRBV28 to TRBJ2-1; the match to TRBD2 covers 14 bases. The V segment lost 6 bases and the J segment 9 bases; nucleotides outside the gene matches: 10. Germline values: CDR1 MDHEN, CDR2 SYDVKM. The CDR3 sequence is 16 residues long. For the CDR3, the DNA is TGTGCCAGCAGGGTCAGGACTAGCGGGAGGTTCGGTGAGCAGTTCTTC. It encodes CASRVRTSGRFGEQFF.

This clone was counted once. The V call is TRBV25-1, the J call TRBJ1-2, with D tentatively TRBD1 (6 bases). Germline CDR1 reads MGHDK; CDR2 reads SYGVNS. The ends were cut back, 2 bases at V and 2 bases at J, with 6 bases in the middle. The CDR3 contains 13 residues. CDR3 loop: CASSETGNYGYTF. The CDR3 region has the DNA TGTGCCAGCAGTGAAACAGGGAACTATGGCTACACCTTC.

The genes are TRBV16 and TRBJ1-6; no definite D call. Trimming removed 4 bases from V and 6 bases from J, with 16 bases in between. Germline V gene sequence: CDR1 KGHSY, CDR2 FQNENV. The CDR3 totals 16 residues. Written as DNA, the CDR3 is TGTGCCAGCAGCCCGACCATGGGAGCGCTTAATTCACCCCTCCACTTT. Its translation is CASSPTMGALNSPLHF.

This clone has only one observation. The rearrangement joins TRBV2 to TRBJ2-7; TRBD1 matches at 9 bases. V was pared by 6 bases and J by 2 bases, with 14 bases of the junction left unmatched. This CDR3 comprises 17 residues. Germline V CDR1 and CDR2: SNHLY, FYNNEI. CDR3 nucleotides: TGTGCCAGCAGCAGGGCCCTAACAGGGGGCTCACCCTACGAGCAGTACTTC. It yields the protein CASSRALTGGSPYEQYF.